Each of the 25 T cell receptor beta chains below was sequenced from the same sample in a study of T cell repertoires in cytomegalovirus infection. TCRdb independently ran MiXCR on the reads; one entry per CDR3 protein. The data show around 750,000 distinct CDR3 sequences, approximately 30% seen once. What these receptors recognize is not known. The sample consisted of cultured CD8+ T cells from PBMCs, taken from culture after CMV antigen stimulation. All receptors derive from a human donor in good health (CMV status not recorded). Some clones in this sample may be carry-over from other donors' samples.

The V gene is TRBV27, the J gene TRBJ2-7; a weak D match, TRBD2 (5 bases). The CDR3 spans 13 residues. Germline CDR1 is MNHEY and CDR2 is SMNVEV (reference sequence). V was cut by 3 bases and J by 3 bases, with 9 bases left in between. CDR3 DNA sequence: TGTGCCAGCAGTTTTCCGGGGAACTACGAGCAGTACTTC. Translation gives CASSFPGNYEQYF.

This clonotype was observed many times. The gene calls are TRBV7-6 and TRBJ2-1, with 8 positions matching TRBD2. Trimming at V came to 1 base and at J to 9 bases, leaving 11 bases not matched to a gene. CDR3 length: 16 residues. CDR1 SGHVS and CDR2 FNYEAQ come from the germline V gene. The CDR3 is CASSLVLASGGGEQFF. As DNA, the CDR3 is TGTGCCAGCAGCTTAGTCCTAGCCTCCGGGGGGGGTGAGCAGTTCTTC. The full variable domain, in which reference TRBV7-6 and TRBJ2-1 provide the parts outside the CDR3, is GAGVSQSPRYKVTKRGQDVALRCDPISGHVSLYWYRQALGQGPEFLTYFNYEAQQDKSGLPNDRFSAERPEGSISTLTIQRTEQRDSAMYRCASSLVLASGGGEQFFGPGTRLTVL.

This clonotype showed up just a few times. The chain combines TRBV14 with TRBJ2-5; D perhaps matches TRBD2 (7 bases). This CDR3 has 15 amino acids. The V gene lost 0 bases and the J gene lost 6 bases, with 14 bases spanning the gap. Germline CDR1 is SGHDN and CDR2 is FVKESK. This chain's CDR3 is CASSQEGGRRKTQYF. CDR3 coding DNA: TGTGCCAGCAGCCAAGAGGGGGGGCGCAGGAAGACCCAGTACTTC.

The CDR3 here is CATSREGGRTYEQYF. CDR3 sequence (DNA): TGTGCCACCAGCAGAGAGGGTGGCCGAACCTACGAGCAGTACTTC. This chain connects TRBV15 to TRBJ2-7; D unclear. CDR1 is LNHNV, CDR2 YYDKDF, per germline (reference sequence). This CDR3 is 15 amino acids long. V lost 0 bases and J 2 bases, leaving 11 bases between the germline ends.

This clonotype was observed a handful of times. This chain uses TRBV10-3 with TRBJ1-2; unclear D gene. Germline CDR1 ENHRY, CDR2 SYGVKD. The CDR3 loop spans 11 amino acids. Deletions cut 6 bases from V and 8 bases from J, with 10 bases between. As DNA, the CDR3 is TGTGCCATCAGGAGGGATCGCGGCTACACCTTC. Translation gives CAIRRDRGYTF.

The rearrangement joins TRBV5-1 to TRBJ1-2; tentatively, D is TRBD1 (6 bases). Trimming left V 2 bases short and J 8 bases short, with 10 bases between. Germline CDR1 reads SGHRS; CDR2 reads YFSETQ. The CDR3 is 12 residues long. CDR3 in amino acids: CASSFQGQGYTF. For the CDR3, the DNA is TGCGCCAGCAGCTTTCAGGGGCAAGGCTACACCTTC. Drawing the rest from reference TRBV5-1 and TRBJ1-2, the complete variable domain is KAGVTQTPRYLIKTRGQQVTLSCSPISGHRSVSWYQQTPGQGLQFLFEYFSETQRNKGNFPGRFSGRQFSNSRSEMNVSTLELGDSALYLCASSFQGQGYTFGSGTRLTVV.

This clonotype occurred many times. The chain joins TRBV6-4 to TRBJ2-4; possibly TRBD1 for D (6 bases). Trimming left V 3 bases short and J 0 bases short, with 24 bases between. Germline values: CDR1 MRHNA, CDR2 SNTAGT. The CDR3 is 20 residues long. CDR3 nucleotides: TGTGCCAGCAGTGATACTCATTCCTTACAGGGCCCTTTAGCCAAAAACATTCAGTACTTC. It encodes CASSDTHSLQGPLAKNIQYF.

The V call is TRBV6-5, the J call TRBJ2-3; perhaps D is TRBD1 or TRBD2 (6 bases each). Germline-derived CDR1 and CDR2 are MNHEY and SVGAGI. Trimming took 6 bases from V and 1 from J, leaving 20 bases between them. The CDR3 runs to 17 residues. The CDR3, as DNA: TGTGCCAGCAGCTCCATAAGGAGGGGGGAACGCACAGATACGCAGTATTTT. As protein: CASSSIRRGERTDTQYF.

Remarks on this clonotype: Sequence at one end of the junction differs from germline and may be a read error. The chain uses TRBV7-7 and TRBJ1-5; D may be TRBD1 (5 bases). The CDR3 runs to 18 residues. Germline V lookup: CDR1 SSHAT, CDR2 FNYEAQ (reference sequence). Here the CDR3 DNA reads TGTGCTAGCAGCTTAGTGTTTATGACAGATTATAGCAATCAGCCCCAGCATTTT. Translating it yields CASSLVFMTDYSNQPQHF.

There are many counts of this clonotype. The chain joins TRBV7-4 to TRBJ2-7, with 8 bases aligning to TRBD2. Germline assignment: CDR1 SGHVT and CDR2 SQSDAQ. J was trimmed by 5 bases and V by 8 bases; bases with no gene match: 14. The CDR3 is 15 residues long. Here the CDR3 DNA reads TGTGCCAGCCTCGGGAGGGGGTATCGTGAGAACGAGCAGTACGTC. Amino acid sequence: CASLGRGYRENEQYV.

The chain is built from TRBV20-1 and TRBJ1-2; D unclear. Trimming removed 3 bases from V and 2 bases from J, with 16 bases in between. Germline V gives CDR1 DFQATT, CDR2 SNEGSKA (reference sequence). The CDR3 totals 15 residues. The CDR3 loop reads CSARGREANNYGYTF. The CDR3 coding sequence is TGCAGTGCTAGGGGCCGGGAGGCAAACAACTATGGCTACACCTTC.

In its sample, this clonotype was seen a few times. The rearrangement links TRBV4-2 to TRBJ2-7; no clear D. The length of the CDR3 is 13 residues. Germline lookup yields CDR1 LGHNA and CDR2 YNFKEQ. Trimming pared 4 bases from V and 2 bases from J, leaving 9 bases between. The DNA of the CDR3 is TGTGCCAGCAGCCCAACGGATACCTACGAGCAGTACTTC. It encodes CASSPTDTYEQYF.

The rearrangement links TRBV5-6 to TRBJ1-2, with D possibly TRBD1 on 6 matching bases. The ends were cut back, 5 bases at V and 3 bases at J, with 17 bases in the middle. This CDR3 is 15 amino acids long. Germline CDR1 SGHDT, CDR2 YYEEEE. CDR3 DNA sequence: TGTGCCAGCAGTCCCCAGGGGAGATTCGACTATGGCTACACCTTC. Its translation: CASSPQGRFDYGYTF.

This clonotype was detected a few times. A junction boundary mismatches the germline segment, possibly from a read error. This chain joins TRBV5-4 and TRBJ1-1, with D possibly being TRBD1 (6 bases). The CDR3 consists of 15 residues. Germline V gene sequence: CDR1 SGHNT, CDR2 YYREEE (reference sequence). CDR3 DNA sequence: TGCGCCACCCACCCCGGACAGTCCCGAATTTTTGAAGCTTTCTTT. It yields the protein CATHPGQSRIFEAFF.

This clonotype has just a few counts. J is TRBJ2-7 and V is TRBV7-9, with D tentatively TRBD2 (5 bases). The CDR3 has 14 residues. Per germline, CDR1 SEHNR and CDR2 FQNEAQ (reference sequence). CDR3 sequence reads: CASSLEGAGYEQYV. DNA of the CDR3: TGTGCCAGCAGTTTAGAGGGTGCCGGTTACGAGCAGTACGTC.

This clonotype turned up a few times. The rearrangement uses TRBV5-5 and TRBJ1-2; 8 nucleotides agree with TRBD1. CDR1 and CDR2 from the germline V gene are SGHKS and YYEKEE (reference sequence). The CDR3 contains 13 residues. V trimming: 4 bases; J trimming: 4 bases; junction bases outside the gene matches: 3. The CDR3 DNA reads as TGTGCCAGCAGCGCGGGACAGGCCTATGGCTACACCTTC. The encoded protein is CASSAGQAYGYTF.

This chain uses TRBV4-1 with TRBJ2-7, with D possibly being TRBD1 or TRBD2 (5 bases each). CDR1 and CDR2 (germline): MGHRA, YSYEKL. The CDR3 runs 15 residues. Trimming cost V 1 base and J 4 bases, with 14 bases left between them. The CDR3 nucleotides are TGCGCCAGCAGCCAAGCAAGGGACCCTGGGTACGAGCAGTACTTC. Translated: CASSQARDPGYEQYF.

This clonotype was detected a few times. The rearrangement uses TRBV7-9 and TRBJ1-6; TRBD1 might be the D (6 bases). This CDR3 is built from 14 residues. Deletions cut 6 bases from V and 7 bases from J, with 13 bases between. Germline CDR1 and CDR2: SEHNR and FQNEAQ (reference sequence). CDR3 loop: CASRQGGGNSPLHF. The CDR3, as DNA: TGTGCCAGCAGACAGGGTGGAGGGAATTCACCCCTCCACTTT. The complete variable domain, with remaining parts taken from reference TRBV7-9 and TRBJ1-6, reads DTGVSQNPRHKITKRGQNVTFRCDPISEHNRLYWYRQTLGQGPEFLTYFQNEAQLEKSRLLSDRFSAERPKGSFSTLEIQRTEQGDSAMYLCASRQGGGNSPLHFGNGTRLTVT.

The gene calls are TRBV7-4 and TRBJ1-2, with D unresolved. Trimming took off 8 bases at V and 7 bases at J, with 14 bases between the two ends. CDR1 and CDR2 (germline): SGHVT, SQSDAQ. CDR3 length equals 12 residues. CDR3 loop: CASRAQNPGYTF. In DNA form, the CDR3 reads TGTGCCAGCCGAGCACAAAATCCTGGCTACACCTTC.

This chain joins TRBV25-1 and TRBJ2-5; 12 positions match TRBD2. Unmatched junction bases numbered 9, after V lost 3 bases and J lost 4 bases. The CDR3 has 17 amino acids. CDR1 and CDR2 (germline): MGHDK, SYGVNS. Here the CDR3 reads CASSDRLAGGARETQYF. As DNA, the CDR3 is TGTGCCAGCAGTGACCGGCTAGCGGGGGGGGCACGAGAGACCCAGTACTTC.

CDR3 protein: CASSISGGEGYEQYV. The CDR3 DNA reads as TGTGCCAGTAGTATAAGCGGGGGTGAAGGCTACGAGCAGTACGTC. This chain links TRBV19 with TRBJ2-7, with 8 bases fitting TRBD2. Trimming cost V 2 bases and J 3 bases; bases outside gene matches: 6. The CDR3 is made up of 15 amino acids. Germline values: CDR1 LNHDA, CDR2 SQIVND (reference sequence).

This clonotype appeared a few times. CDR3: CATSRNTGTGNTIYF. The CDR3 DNA reads as TGTGCCACCAGCAGAAACACAGGGACTGGAAACACCATATATTTT. J is TRBJ1-3 and V is TRBV15; TRBD1 might be the D (6 bases). This CDR3 is 15 amino acids long. The germline V gene encodes CDR1 LNHNV and CDR2 YYDKDF (reference sequence). V dropped 2 bases and J dropped 2 bases, with 10 bases sitting between them.

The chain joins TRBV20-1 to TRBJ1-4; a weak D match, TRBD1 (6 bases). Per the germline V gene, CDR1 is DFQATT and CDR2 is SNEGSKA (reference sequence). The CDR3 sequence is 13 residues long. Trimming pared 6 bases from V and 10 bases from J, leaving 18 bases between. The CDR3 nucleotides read TGCAGTGCCCCGAAGGGGGTGTTGAGAAAACTGTTTTTT. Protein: CSAPKGVLRKLFF.

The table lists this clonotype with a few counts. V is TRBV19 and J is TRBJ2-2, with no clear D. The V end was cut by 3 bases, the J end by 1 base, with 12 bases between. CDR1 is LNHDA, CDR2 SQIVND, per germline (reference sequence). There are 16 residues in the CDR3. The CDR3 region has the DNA TGTGCCAGTAGTATGATTGGAATCCAGAACACCGGGGAGCTGTTTTTT. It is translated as CASSMIGIQNTGELFF.

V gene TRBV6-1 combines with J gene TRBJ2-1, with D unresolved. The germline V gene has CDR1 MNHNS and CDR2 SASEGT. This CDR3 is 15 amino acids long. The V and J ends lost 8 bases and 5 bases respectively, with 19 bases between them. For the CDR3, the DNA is TGTGCCAGCGCCCGTTACAGATCCCCAAACAATGAGCAGTTCTTC. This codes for CASARYRSPNNEQFF.